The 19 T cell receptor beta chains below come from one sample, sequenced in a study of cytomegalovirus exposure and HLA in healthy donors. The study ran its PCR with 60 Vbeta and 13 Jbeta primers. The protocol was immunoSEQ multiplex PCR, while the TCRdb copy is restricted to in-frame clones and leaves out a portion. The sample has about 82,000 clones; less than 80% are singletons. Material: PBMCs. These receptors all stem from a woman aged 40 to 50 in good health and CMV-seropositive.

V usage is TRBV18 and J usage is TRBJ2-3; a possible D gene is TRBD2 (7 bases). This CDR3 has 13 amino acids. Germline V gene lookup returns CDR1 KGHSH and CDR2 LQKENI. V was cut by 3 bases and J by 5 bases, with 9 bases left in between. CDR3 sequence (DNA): TGTGCCAGCTCACCGGGAGGGGGAGATACGCAGTATTTT. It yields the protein CASSPGGGDTQYF. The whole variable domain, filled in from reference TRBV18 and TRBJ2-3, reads NAGVMQNPRHLVRRRGQEARLRCSPMKGHSHVYWYRQLPEEGLKFMVYLQKENIIDESGMPKERFSAEFPKEGPSILRIQQVVRGDSAAYFCASSPGGGDTQYFGPGTRLTVL.

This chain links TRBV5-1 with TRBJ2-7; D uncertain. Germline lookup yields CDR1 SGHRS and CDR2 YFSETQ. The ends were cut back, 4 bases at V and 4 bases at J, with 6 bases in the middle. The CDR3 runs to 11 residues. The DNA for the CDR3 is TGCGCCAGCAGCAAAGAGTACGAGCAGTACTTC. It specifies CASSKEYEQYF.

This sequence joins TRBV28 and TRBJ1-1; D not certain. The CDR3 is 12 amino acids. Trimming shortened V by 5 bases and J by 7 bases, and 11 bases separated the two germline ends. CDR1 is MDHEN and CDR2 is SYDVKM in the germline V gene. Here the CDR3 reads CASSPVEIEAFF. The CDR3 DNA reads TGTGCCAGCAGTCCAGTTGAAATTGAAGCTTTCTTT. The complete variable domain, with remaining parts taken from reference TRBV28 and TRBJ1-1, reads DVKVTQSSRYLVKRTGEKVFLECVQDMDHENMFWYRQDPGLGLRLIYFSYDVKMKEKGDIPEGYSVSREKKERFSLILESASTNQTSMYLCASSPVEIEAFFGQGTRLTVV.

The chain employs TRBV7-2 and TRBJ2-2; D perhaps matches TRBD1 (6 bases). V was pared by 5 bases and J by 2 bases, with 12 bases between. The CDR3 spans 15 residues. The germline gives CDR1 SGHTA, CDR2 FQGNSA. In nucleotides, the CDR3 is TGTGCCAGCAGCCGTTGGGGGCTCAACACCGGGGAGCTGTTTTTT. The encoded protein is CASSRWGLNTGELFF.

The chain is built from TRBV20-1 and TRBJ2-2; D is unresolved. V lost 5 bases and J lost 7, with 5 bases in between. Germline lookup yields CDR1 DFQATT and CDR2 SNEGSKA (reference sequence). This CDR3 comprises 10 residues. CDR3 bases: TGCAGTGCTCAGGACGGGGAGCTGTTTTTT. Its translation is CSAQDGELFF.

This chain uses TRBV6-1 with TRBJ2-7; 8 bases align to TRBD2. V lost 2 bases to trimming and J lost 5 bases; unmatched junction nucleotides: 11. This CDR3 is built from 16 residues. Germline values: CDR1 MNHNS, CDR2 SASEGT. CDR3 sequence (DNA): TGTGCCAGCAGTGAACTTTGGCAGCGGGAGTTCGACGAGCAGTACTTC. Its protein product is CASSELWQREFDEQYF.

The CDR3 bases are TGTGCCAGTAGCGAACTACAGGGGAGTAGCAATCAGCCCCAGCATTTT. Translated, it gives CASSELQGSSNQPQHF. This chain connects TRBV19 to TRBJ1-5; 7 bases are a match to TRBD1. Germline trimming cut 6 bases from V and 0 bases from J; bases unmatched to any gene: 8. CDR3 size: 16 residues. Germline-derived CDR1 and CDR2 are LNHDA and SQIVND (reference sequence). The whole variable domain, remainder taken from reference TRBV19 and TRBJ1-5, is DGGITQSPKYLFRKEGQNVTLSCEQNLNHDAMYWYRQDPGQGLRLIYYSQIVNDFQKGDIAEGYSVSREKKESFPLTVTSAQKNPTAFYLCASSELQGSSNQPQHFGDGTRLSIL.

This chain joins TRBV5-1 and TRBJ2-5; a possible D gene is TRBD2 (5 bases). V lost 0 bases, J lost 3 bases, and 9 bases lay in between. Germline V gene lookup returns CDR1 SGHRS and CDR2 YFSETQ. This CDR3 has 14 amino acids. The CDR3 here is CASSLARGKETQYF. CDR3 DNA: TGCGCCAGCAGCTTGGCCCGGGGAAAAGAGACCCAGTACTTC.

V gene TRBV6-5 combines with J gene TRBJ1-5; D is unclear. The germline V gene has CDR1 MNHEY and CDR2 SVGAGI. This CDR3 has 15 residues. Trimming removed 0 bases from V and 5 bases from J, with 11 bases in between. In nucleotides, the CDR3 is TGTGCCAGCAGTTACTCGGCGGGTTCGGATCAGCCCCAGCATTTT. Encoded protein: CASSYSAGSDQPQHF.

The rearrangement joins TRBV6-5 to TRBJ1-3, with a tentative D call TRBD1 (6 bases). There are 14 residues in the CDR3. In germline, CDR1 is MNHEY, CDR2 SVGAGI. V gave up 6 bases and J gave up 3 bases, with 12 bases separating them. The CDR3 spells CASSRDRSGNTIYF. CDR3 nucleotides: TGTGCCAGCAGCCGAGACAGGAGTGGAAACACCATATATTTT.

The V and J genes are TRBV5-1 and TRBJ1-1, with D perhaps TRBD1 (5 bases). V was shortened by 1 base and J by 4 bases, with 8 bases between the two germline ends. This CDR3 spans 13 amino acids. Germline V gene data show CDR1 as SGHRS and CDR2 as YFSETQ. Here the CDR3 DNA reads TGCGCCAGCAGCTTGAAAAGGGGCACTGAAGCTTTCTTT. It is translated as CASSLKRGTEAFF.

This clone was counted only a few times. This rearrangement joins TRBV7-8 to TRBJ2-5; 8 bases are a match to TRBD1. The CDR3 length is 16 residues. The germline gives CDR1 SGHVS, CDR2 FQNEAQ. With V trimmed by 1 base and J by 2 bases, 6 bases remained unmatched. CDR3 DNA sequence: TGTGCCAGCAGCTTAGGACAGGGGCGGCGACAAGAGACCCAGTACTTC. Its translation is CASSLGQGRRQETQYF.

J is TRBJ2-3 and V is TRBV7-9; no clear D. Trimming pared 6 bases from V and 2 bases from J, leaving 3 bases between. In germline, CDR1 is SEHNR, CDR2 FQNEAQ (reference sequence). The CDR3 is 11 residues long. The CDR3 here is CASSLTDTQYF. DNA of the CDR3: TGTGCCAGCAGTCTCACAGATACGCAGTATTTT.

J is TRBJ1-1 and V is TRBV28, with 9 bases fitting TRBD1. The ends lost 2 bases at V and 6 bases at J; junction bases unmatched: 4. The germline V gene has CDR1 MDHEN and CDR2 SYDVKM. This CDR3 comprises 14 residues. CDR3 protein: CASSLVRQGAEAFF. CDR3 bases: TGTGCCAGCAGTTTAGTTAGACAGGGGGCTGAAGCTTTCTTT.

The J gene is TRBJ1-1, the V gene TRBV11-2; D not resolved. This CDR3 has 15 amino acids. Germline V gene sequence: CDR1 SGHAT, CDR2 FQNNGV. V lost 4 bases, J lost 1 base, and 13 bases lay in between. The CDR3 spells CASSSTGWGNTEAFF. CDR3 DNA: TGTGCCAGCAGCTCGACGGGATGGGGGAACACTGAAGCTTTCTTT.

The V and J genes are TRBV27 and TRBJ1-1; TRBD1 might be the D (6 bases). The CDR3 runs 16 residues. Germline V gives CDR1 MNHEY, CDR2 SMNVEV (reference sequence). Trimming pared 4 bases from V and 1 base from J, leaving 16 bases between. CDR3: CASSSLQTGWNTEAFF. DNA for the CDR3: TGTGCCAGCAGTTCCCTGCAGACAGGATGGAACACTGAAGCTTTCTTT.

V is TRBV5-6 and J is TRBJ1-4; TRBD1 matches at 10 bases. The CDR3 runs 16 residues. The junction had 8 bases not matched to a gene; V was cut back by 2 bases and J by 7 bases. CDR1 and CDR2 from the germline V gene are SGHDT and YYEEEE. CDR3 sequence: CASSFLGTGVGEKLFF. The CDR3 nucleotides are TGTGCCAGCAGCTTCCTCGGGACAGGGGTTGGTGAAAAACTGTTTTTT.

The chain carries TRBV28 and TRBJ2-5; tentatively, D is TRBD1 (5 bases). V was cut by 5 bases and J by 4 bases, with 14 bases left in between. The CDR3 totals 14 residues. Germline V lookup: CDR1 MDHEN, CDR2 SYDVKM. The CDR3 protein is CASSRGRVGETQYF. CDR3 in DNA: TGTGCCAGCAGTCGAGGCAGGGTCGGAGAGACCCAGTACTTC.

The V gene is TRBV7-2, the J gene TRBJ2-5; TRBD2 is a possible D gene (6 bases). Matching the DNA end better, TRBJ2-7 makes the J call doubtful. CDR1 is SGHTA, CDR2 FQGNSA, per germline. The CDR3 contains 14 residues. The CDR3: CASNPQGGTYEQYF. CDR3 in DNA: TGTGCCAGCAACCCTCAGGGCGGGACCTACGAGCAGTACTTC.